A single sample gave rise to the 31 T cell receptor beta chains below, sequenced in a study of T cell responses to AZD1222 COVID-19 vaccine. The method was immunoSEQ multiplex PCR; TCRdb's version includes in-frame clones alone and lacks a portion of them. This table holds around 150,000 clones, around nine tenths found once. The sequences come from peripheral blood, collected on day 0 of AZD1222 vaccination. These TCRs come from an adult in good health.

The chain uses TRBV27 and TRBJ2-5, with 11 nucleotides matching TRBD2. Germline V gene data show CDR1 as MNHEY and CDR2 as SMNVEV (reference sequence). The ends lost 4 bases at V and 2 bases at J; junction bases unmatched: 3. The CDR3 loop spans 15 amino acids. The CDR3 spells CASSWGTSGQETQYF. The CDR3 nucleotides are TGTGCCAGCAGTTGGGGGACTAGCGGACAAGAGACCCAGTACTTC.

In this sample, this clone turned up once. The chain recombines TRBV6-4 with TRBJ2-7, with 7 positions matching TRBD2. With V trimmed by 6 bases and J by 0 bases, 8 bases remained unmatched. Per the germline V gene, CDR1 is MRHNA and CDR2 is SNTAGT. This CDR3 is built from 15 residues. CDR3: CASRTTSPDSYEQYF. CDR3 in DNA: TGTGCCAGCAGGACGACTAGCCCCGACTCCTACGAGCAGTACTTC.

This chain uses TRBV7-9 with TRBJ2-3, with 7 bases aligning to TRBD2. CDR3 size: 16 residues. Germline lookup yields CDR1 SEHNR and CDR2 FQNEAQ (reference sequence). V was clipped by 5 bases and J by 4 bases; unmatched bases: 12. The chain's CDR3 is CASSLMPSGKSDTQYF. CDR3 coding DNA: TGTGCCAGCAGCCTGATGCCCAGCGGGAAGTCAGATACGCAGTATTTT.

This chain uses TRBV7-3 with TRBJ2-2, with unresolved D. Trimming took off 5 bases at V and 2 bases at J, with 9 bases between the two ends. The CDR3 loop spans 14 amino acids. CDR1 and CDR2 (germline): SGHTA, FQGTGA. The CDR3 region is CASSQLSNTGELFF. The CDR3 DNA follows: TGTGCCAGCAGCCAACTCTCAAACACCGGGGAGCTGTTTTTT.

This sequence joins TRBV19 and TRBJ2-2, with D perhaps being TRBD1 or TRBD2 (6 bases each). The V and J ends lost 5 bases and 4 bases respectively, with 11 bases between them. Looked up from germline, CDR1 is LNHDA and CDR2 is SQIVND (reference sequence). This CDR3 region has 14 residues. In DNA, the CDR3 is TGTGCCAGTAGTGCAGGAGGGGGCACCGGGGAGCTGTTTTTT. This encodes CASSAGGGTGELFF.

This clone is medium-sized within its sample. The rearrangement joins TRBV27 to TRBJ2-5; TRBD2 aligns across 9 bases. The germline V gene encodes CDR1 MNHEY and CDR2 SMNVEV (reference sequence). V dropped 6 bases and J dropped 5; count of bases not matched to a gene: 16. This CDR3 contains 17 residues. For the CDR3, the DNA is TGTGCCAGCAGCCAATCTCACCTAGCGGGATGGATGGAGACCCAGTACTTC. This encodes CASSQSHLAGWMETQYF.

The chain employs TRBV9 and TRBJ2-1; 7 positions match TRBD1. CDR1 is SGDLS and CDR2 is YYNGEE in the germline V gene. This CDR3 is 13 amino acids long. V gave up 8 bases and J gave up 6 bases; unmatched junction bases: 8. The CDR3 is CASGDRLSNEQFF. The CDR3 bases are TGTGCCAGTGGGGACAGACTTTCCAATGAGCAGTTCTTC.

The chain employs TRBV5-1 and TRBJ2-1; 7 nucleotides agree with TRBD2. Germline trimming cut 4 bases from V and 7 bases from J; bases unmatched to any gene: 14. Germline values: CDR1 SGHRS, CDR2 YFSETQ. This CDR3 is 16 amino acids long. The CDR3 here is CASSPGTTGRVNEQFF. CDR3 nucleotide sequence: TGCGCCAGCAGCCCGGGGACTACCGGACGGGTAAATGAGCAGTTCTTC.

The rearrangement uses TRBV24-1 and TRBJ2-2; D may be TRBD2 (6 bases). Between the trimmed V and J ends, which lost 4 bases and 4 bases, there was a span of 12 bases. CDR3 length equals 15 residues. Germline V gene data show CDR1 as KGHDR and CDR2 as SFDVKD. The CDR3 here is CATSDPPSATGELFF. The CDR3 nucleotides read TGTGCCACCAGTGACCCCCCTAGCGCCACCGGGGAGCTGTTTTTT.

The chain has TRBV18 and TRBJ2-5; no definite D call. The V gene lost 5 bases and the J gene lost 2 bases, with 9 bases spanning the gap. Germline V gives CDR1 KGHSH, CDR2 LQKENI. CDR3 length: 13 amino acids. The chain's CDR3 is CASSNSQQETQYF. The CDR3 DNA is TGTGCCAGCTCAAACAGCCAGCAAGAGACCCAGTACTTC.

The chain employs TRBV4-3 and TRBJ2-1, with D hard to call. This CDR3 comprises 13 residues. V was shortened by 1 base and J by 4 bases, with 5 bases between the two germline ends. Germline V gene lookup returns CDR1 LGHNA and CDR2 YSLEER. DNA of the CDR3: TGCGCCAGCAGCCAAGGAACGTACAATGAGCAGTTCTTC. It translates to CASSQGTYNEQFF.

The CDR3 region has the DNA TGTGCCAGCGGCCATGGGCATGGCTACACCTTC. Translation gives CASGHGHGYTF. V gene TRBV6-5 combines with J gene TRBJ1-2; the D is unclear. Germline V gives CDR1 MNHEY, CDR2 SVGAGI. CDR3 length: 11 residues. V dropped 8 bases and J dropped 6 bases, with 10 bases sitting between them.

The V and J genes are TRBV13 and TRBJ2-7; 7 bases map to TRBD2. This CDR3 contains 16 residues. Unmatched junction bases numbered 12, after V lost 4 bases and J lost 3 bases. Per germline, CDR1 PRHDT and CDR2 FYEKMQ (reference sequence). CDR3 sequence: CASSSGGLGVHYEQYF. The CDR3 coding sequence is TGTGCCAGCAGCTCCGGGGGGTTGGGGGTCCACTACGAGCAGTACTTC.

The CDR3 reads CTSSQAETGSHNEQFF. CDR3 DNA: TGCACCAGCAGCCAGGCTGAGACAGGGAGCCACAATGAGCAGTTCTTC. V usage is TRBV1 and J usage is TRBJ2-1; the D call in the table, TRBD1, was not verified against the DNA. TRBV1 is flagged as a pseudogene. This CDR3 contains 16 residues.

Relative to its sample, this clone is medium-sized (0.01 to 0.1%). A much larger clone differs by one base, so this may be a read error. This sample also contains other DNA sequences that code for the same CDR3. This chain connects TRBV3-1 (or the pseudogene TRBV3-2) to TRBJ2-7; 9 positions agree with TRBD2. Germline loops: CDR1 LGHDT, CDR2 YNNKEL (reference sequence). CDR3 size: 17 residues. Trimming at V came to 1 base and at J to 6 bases, leaving 13 bases not matched to a gene. CDR3 protein: CASSQGLAGGDAGEQYF. In DNA form, the CDR3 reads TGTGCCAGCAGCCAAGGACTCGCGGGGGGGGACGCCGGCGAGCAGTACTTC.

Only one count was recorded for this clone. The rearrangement joins TRBV24-1 to TRBJ2-3, with D perhaps TRBD2 (6 bases). There are 12 residues in the CDR3. Germline V gives CDR1 KGHDR, CDR2 SFDVKD. Deletions cut 9 bases from V and 2 bases from J, with 8 bases between. CDR3 DNA sequence: TGTGCCACCGGGGGGAACACAGATACGCAGTATTTT. Translating gives CATGGNTDTQYF.

V gene TRBV7-3 combines with J gene TRBJ2-5; 7 nucleotides match TRBD2. Per germline, CDR1 SGHTA and CDR2 FQGTGA. Trimming at V came to 3 bases and at J to 5 bases, leaving 6 bases not matched to a gene. This CDR3 contains 14 residues. The chain's CDR3 is CASSLGGNRETQYF. The CDR3 coding sequence is TGTGCCAGCAGCTTGGGAGGGAATAGGGAGACCCAGTACTTC.

V usage is TRBV5-6 and J usage is TRBJ2-7; unclear D gene. Germline lookup yields CDR1 SGHDT and CDR2 YYEEEE. V gave up 2 bases and J gave up 0 bases, with 12 bases separating them. The CDR3 is made up of 15 amino acids. The CDR3 sequence is CASSFGPISSYEQYF. CDR3 DNA: TGTGCCAGCAGCTTCGGCCCTATTAGCTCCTACGAGCAGTACTTC.

V gene TRBV28 combines with J gene TRBJ1-5; D remains unclear. The V end was cut by 6 bases, the J end by 6 bases, with 9 bases between. This CDR3 region has 12 residues. Per germline, CDR1 MDHEN and CDR2 SYDVKM. The CDR3 loop is CASRDWSQPQHF. The CDR3 region has the DNA TGTGCCAGCAGAGATTGGAGTCAGCCCCAGCATTTT. The variable domain in full, completed from reference TRBV28 and TRBJ1-5, reads DVKVTQSSRYLVKRTGEKVFLECVQDMDHENMFWYRQDPGLGLRLIYFSYDVKMKEKGDIPEGYSVSREKKERFSLILESASTNQTSMYLCASRDWSQPQHFGDGTRLSIL.

J is TRBJ2-5 and V is TRBV29-1; weak D call: TRBD2 (6 bases). V was trimmed by 3 bases and J by 0 bases, leaving 14 bases between them. The CDR3 consists of 15 residues. Germline lookup yields CDR1 SQVTM and CDR2 ANQGSEA. The CDR3 loop reads CSVDLAGRYQETQYF. In nucleotides, the CDR3 is TGCAGCGTTGATCTGGCGGGGAGGTACCAAGAGACCCAGTACTTC.

The J gene is TRBJ2-7, the V gene TRBV7-9; D tentatively reads TRBD1 or TRBD2 (5 bases each). Germline-derived CDR1 and CDR2 are SEHNR and FQNEAQ (reference sequence). The CDR3 consists of 15 residues. The V gene lost 6 bases and the J gene lost 0 bases, with 15 bases spanning the gap. The CDR3 DNA sequence: TGTGCCAGCAGAGAACGGGGCGAAAGCTCCTACGAGCAGTACTTC. It translates to CASRERGESSYEQYF. Drawing the rest from reference TRBV7-9 and TRBJ2-7, the complete variable domain is DTGVSQNPRHKITKRGQNVTFRCDPISEHNRLYWYRQTLGQGPEFLTYFQNEAQLEKSRLLSDRFSAERPKGSFSTLEIQRTEQGDSAMYLCASRERGESSYEQYFGPGTRLTVT.

V and J are TRBV24-1 and TRBJ2-1; D is perhaps TRBD1 or TRBD2 (6 bases each). V lost 4 bases and J lost 9, with 15 bases in between. The germline gives CDR1 KGHDR, CDR2 SFDVKD. This CDR3 is 14 amino acids long. The chain's CDR3 is CATSEGRGGSEQFF. CDR3 coding DNA: TGTGCCACCAGTGAGGGCAGGGGAGGAAGTGAGCAGTTCTTC.

This clone was picked up a small number of times. This rearrangement joins TRBV5-6 to TRBJ2-1; possibly TRBD2 for D (5 bases). The CDR3 extends over 14 amino acids. V was cut by 2 bases and J by 8 bases, with 14 bases left in between. Germline V lookup: CDR1 SGHDT, CDR2 YYEEEE. The DNA of the CDR3 is TGTGCCAGCAGCTTACTCTTACTAGTGGATGAGCAGTTCTTC. It yields the protein CASSLLLLVDEQFF.

The chain employs TRBV4-3 and TRBJ1-2; 7 bases are shared with TRBD1. CDR1 LGHNA and CDR2 YSLEER come from the germline V gene. J was trimmed by 5 bases and V by 4 bases; bases with no gene match: 10. The CDR3 runs 15 residues. CDR3 region: CASSRSTGPLYGYTF. The CDR3 DNA is TGCGCCAGCAGCCGGTCGACAGGGCCCCTTTATGGCTACACCTTC.

This clone was seen once. The chain is built from TRBV11-2 and TRBJ2-7, with D perhaps TRBD1 (5 bases). The CDR3 spans 14 residues. V was trimmed by 0 bases and J by 5 bases, leaving 11 bases between them. The germline V gene has CDR1 SGHAT and CDR2 FQNNGV. In DNA, the CDR3 is TGTGCCAGCAGCTTAGATACAGGTTCGGACGAGCAGTACTTC. Amino acids: CASSLDTGSDEQYF.

V is TRBV30 and J is TRBJ2-7; 10 bases are a match to TRBD2. The CDR3 runs to 15 residues. V lost 3 bases to trimming and J lost 3 bases; unmatched junction nucleotides: 8. Germline V CDR1 and CDR2: GTSNPN, SVGIG (reference sequence). The CDR3 sequence is CAWSPLAGAHYEQYF. DNA of the CDR3: TGTGCCTGGAGCCCCCTAGCGGGGGCCCACTACGAGCAGTACTTC.

The rearrangement links TRBV5-1 to TRBJ2-1; no firm D call. CDR1 is SGHRS and CDR2 is YFSETQ in the germline V gene. V dropped 8 bases and J dropped 8 bases, with 11 bases sitting between them. The CDR3 runs 11 residues. CDR3 bases: TGCGCCAGAGTCGGAAGAGATGAGCAGTTCTTC. Protein product: CARVGRDEQFF.

The genes are TRBV11-2 and TRBJ2-1; 8 positions match TRBD2. Per germline, CDR1 SGHAT and CDR2 FQNNGV. The CDR3 has 15 residues. V shed 1 base and J 5 bases; nucleotides not matched to a gene: 4. CDR3 region: CASSLGVGLDNEQFF. The CDR3 bases are TGTGCCAGCAGCTTAGGAGTGGGACTAGACAATGAGCAGTTCTTC. Supplemented by reference TRBV11-2 and TRBJ2-1, the full variable domain reads EAGVAQSPRYKIIEKRQSVAFWCNPISGHATLYWYQQILGQGPKLLIQFQNNGVVDDSQLPKDRFSAERLKGVDSTLKIQPAKLEDSAVYLCASSLGVGLDNEQFFGPGTRLTVL.

The rearrangement uses TRBV24-1 and TRBJ1-2; D is perhaps TRBD1 (5 bases). In germline, CDR1 is KGHDR, CDR2 SFDVKD. Trimming cost V 5 bases and J 6 bases, with 6 bases left between them. The CDR3 runs to 11 residues. CDR3 coding DNA: TGTGCCACCAGTGCGGGGGATGGCTACACCTTC. It encodes CATSAGDGYTF.

The chain uses TRBV28 and TRBJ2-7, with TRBD1 matching 10 bases. The CDR3 is made up of 14 amino acids. Per germline, CDR1 MDHEN and CDR2 SYDVKM. J was trimmed by 5 bases and V by 6 bases; bases with no gene match: 7. Here the CDR3 reads CASRAGTGVDEQYF. The CDR3 DNA sequence: TGTGCCAGCAGAGCCGGGACAGGGGTAGACGAGCAGTACTTC.

This chain uses TRBV24-1 with TRBJ2-1; TRBD1 agrees at 7 bases. Germline V gene data show CDR1 as KGHDR and CDR2 as SFDVKD. The CDR3 spans 16 residues. The trim removed 4 bases at V and 1 base at J, leaving 6 bases unmatched. The CDR3, as DNA: TGTGCCACCAGTGACCCCAGGGACAGTTCCTACAATGAGCAGTTCTTC. Its protein is CATSDPRDSSYNEQFF.